This TCR beta chain is drawn from a study of T-cell reconstitution after alpha-beta-depleted transplantation in children. This clonotype showed up many times. A read error may account for a junction end that differs from germline. The CDR3 consists of 12 residues. As it was prepared, the TCRbeta library received unique molecular identifiers. TCRdb re-called the PCR reads with MiXCR, one entry per CDR3 protein. The sample includes 280,000 or so distinct CDR3 sequences, roughly 10% of them seen just once. The source of this sequence is a male patient between 2 and 10 years old who had a stem cell transplant for chronic granulomatous disease, so the T cells may come from the graft donor. This chain connects TRBV12-3 or TRBV12-4 to TRBJ2-1; D unresolved. The starting material was peripheral blood, obtained 180 days after TCRalphabeta/CD19-depleted stem cell transplant. CDR3 region: CASSLIYNEQFF. CDR3 DNA sequence: TGCGCCAGCAGCTTGATTTACAATGAGCAGTTCTTC.